Here is one T cell receptor (beta chain) with its context. TCRdb itself ran the 5' RACE reads through MiXCR, one entry per CDR3 protein. Of under 50,000 distinct CDR3 sequences in the sample, 3.5% to 4.5% were seen once. This sample is part of a study of early T cells in non-severe SARS-CoV-2 infection. V was clipped by 4 bases and J by 4 bases, with 5 bases between them. Germline V gene data show CDR1 as SNHLY and CDR2 as FYNNEI. The CDR3 length is 12 residues. The sequence was obtained from an adult who was a healthcare worker with PCR-confirmed SARS-CoV-2 infection or an uninfected control (not recorded which). Sequenced input: whole blood. This rearrangement joins TRBV2 to TRBJ1-3; no firm D call. The DNA of the CDR3 is TGTGCCAGCAGTGCAACGGGAAACACCATATATTTT. Protein sequence: CASSATGNTIYF.